This T cell receptor (beta chain) is drawn from a study of long-term antiretroviral therapy in people with HIV. Regarding this clone: Antigen specificity is unknown.

Regarding the study as a whole: Repertoires with HIV possessed tighter CDR3 length spans than those of controls. Drawn between about 2004 and 2018, the blood was possibly obtained under older ART regimens. No data on ART adherence, viral resistance or therapy changes.

Prior to DNA extraction, the samples held about 0.95-10 million cryopreserved PBMC. Germline loops: CDR1 SGHDT, CDR2 YYEEEE. The V end was cut by 1 base, the J end by 4 bases, with 11 bases between. The CDR3 is 14 amino acids. Investigators performed immunoSEQ version v3.0 at survey level. TCRdb's table, derived via immunoSEQ multiplex PCR, lists solely in-frame clones and lacks some. Among about 38,000 clones listed, roughly 76% were seen once. The clonotype comes from a man aged 18 to 29 with HIV. This chain connects TRBV5-6 to TRBJ2-5, with D possibly being TRBD2 (5 bases). Source: unsorted PBMCs, taken 1.5 years after starting antiretroviral therapy. The DNA for the CDR3 is TGTGCCAGCAGCTTGTTTGGACTGCTAGAGACCCAGTACTTC. Translated: CASSLFGLLETQYF.